This TCR beta chain was sequenced during a study of shared clonotypes between healthy human individuals. Study conclusions and caveats: The sharing of 5% to 6.5% of naive CD4 clonotypes was seen across a handful of donors.

Template for every sorted-subset replicate PCR totaled 200 to 250 ng DNA, roughly 30,000 T cell genomes. Measured with immunoSEQ multiplex PCR; TCRdb has only the in-frame clones, and not every one. The table lists 950,000 to 1,100,000 clones, more than 65% of them singletons. This CDR3 comprises 19 residues. Germline CDR1 and CDR2: SGHRS and YFSETQ. V lost 3 bases to trimming and J lost 3 bases; unmatched junction nucleotides: 9. Comment on this clone: Its cognate antigen is unknown.

This chain connects TRBV5-1 to TRBJ2-2, with TRBD2 matching 15 bases. This receptor was taken from a man younger than 30 in good health. Sequenced material: memory CD4+ T cells sorted from blood. Subset indicated: CD45RA-negative fraction. As DNA, the CDR3 is TGCGCCAGCAGCTCGGCCGGGACTAGCGGGAGGTCGTACACCGGGGAGCTGTTTTTT. It yields the protein CASSSAGTSGRSYTGELFF.